This TCR beta chain came from a study of blood T cell repertoires in COVID-19. Looking at the study overall: COVID-19 samples from acute and convalescent phases originated in the United States, Italy and Spain.

Profiling relied on immunoSEQ multiplex PCR, and the TCRdb table lists in-frame clones only, not all of them. The top ten clones hold approximately 2.4% of a sample with about 160,000 clones, approximately 91% of them seen once. The CDR3 has 16 residues. J was trimmed by 6 bases and V by 4 bases; bases with no gene match: 15. CDR1 is SGHNT and CDR2 is YYREEE in the germline V gene (reference sequence). The chain has TRBV5-4 and TRBJ2-7; 8 bases map to TRBD2. The receptor's source is a man younger than 35 with acute or convalescent COVID-19. Material: peripheral blood. This chain's CDR3 is CASSRMGEAGEGEQYF. CDR3 in DNA: TGTGCCAGCAGCCGGATGGGGGAAGCGGGAGAGGGCGAGCAGTACTTC.